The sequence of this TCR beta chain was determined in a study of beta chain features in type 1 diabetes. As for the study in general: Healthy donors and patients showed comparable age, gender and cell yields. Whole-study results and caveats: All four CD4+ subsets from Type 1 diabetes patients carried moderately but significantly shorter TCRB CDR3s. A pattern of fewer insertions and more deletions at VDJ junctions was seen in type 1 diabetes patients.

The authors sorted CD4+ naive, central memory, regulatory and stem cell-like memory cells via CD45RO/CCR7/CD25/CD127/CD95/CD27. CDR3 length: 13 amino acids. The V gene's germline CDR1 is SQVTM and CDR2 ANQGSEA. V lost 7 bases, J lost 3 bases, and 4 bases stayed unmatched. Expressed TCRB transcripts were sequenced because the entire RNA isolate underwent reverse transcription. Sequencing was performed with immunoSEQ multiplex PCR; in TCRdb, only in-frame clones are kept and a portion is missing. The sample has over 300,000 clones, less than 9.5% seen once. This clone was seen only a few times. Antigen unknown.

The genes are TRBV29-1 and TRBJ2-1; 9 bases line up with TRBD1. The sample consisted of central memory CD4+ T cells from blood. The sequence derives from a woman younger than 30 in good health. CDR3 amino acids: CSAGQGFYNEQFF. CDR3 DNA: TGCAGCGCTGGACAGGGGTTCTACAATGAGCAGTTCTTC.